Below are 15 T cell receptor beta chains sequenced from a single sample in a study of blood T cell repertoires in COVID-19. Generated by immunoSEQ multiplex PCR, the TCRdb table keeps only in-frame clones and is missing some. The table lists roughly 180,000 clones, over 75% of them singletons. The sample was PBMCs or T cells enriched from blood (not recorded which). The receptors stem from a woman aged 40 to 50 with acute COVID-19.

This clone was recorded at least ten times. The rearrangement uses TRBV2 and TRBJ2-2; D is possibly TRBD2 (6 bases). The CDR3 is made up of 14 amino acids. Per the germline V gene, CDR1 is SNHLY and CDR2 is FYNNEI. V dropped 4 bases and J dropped 4 bases, with 10 bases sitting between them. The CDR3 sequence is CASSAGVVTGELFF. CDR3 coding DNA: TGTGCCAGCAGTGCGGGAGTAGTCACCGGGGAGCTGTTTTTT.

This clone was observed a single time. V usage is TRBV5-1 and J usage is TRBJ2-4; TRBD1 might be the D (6 bases). Germline lookup yields CDR1 SGHRS and CDR2 YFSETQ. This CDR3 has 16 residues. Trimming removed 4 bases at V and 7 bases at J, with 21 bases between. In DNA form, the CDR3 reads TGCGCCAGCAGCCCCGAGGGTGAGCGGACAGCCAACATTCAGTACTTC. Its protein product is CASSPEGERTANIQYF.

The chain joins TRBV7-8 to TRBJ2-7; D may be TRBD1 (6 bases). Germline CDR1 is SGHVS and CDR2 is FQNEAQ. V lost 5 bases, J lost 5 bases, and 16 bases lay in between. The CDR3 sequence is 14 residues long. As DNA, the CDR3 is TGTGCCAGCAGCCTCCTACAGGGTACGGACGAGCAGTACTTC. Protein sequence: CASSLLQGTDEQYF.

This chain links TRBV7-9 with TRBJ2-1; D remains unclear. Germline V gene sequence: CDR1 SEHNR, CDR2 FQNEAQ (reference sequence). The germline V and J ends were trimmed by 0 bases and 5 bases, with 14 bases remaining between them. The CDR3 extends over 16 amino acids. The CDR3 region has the DNA TGTGCCAGCAGCTTAGCCTACCTCCCTGCTAACAATGAGCAGTTCTTC. Encoded protein: CASSLAYLPANNEQFF.

This clone has only one observation. This chain links TRBV30 with TRBJ1-1; D possibly corresponds to TRBD1 (5 bases). V lost 3 bases and J 11 bases, leaving 16 bases between the germline ends. The CDR3 is made up of 12 amino acids. Germline V gives CDR1 GTSNPN, CDR2 SVGIG (reference sequence). The CDR3 loop reads CAWSPGRYEAFF. In nucleotides, the CDR3 is TGTGCCTGGAGCCCAGGGAGGTATGAGGCTTTCTTT.

V and J are TRBV9 and TRBJ2-1; TRBD1 aligns across 8 bases. This CDR3 is built from 16 residues. The V segment lost 4 bases and the J segment 0 bases; nucleotides outside the gene matches: 6. CDR1 is SGDLS, CDR2 YYNGEE, per germline. CDR3 sequence (DNA): TGTGCCAGCAGCCCCCGACAGGGGAGCTCCTACAATGAGCAGTTCTTC. Translating it yields CASSPRQGSSYNEQFF.

The chain has TRBV27 and TRBJ2-1, with TRBD2 identical over 9 bases. J was trimmed by 6 bases and V by 4 bases; bases with no gene match: 19. Germline CDR1 is MNHEY and CDR2 is SMNVEV (reference sequence). This CDR3 contains 19 residues. Here the CDR3 DNA reads TGTGCCAGCAGTTCCCCCTCCTCTCCTACTAGCGGGTTCCGCAATGAGCAGTTCTTC. Translated, it gives CASSSPSSPTSGFRNEQFF.

V and J are TRBV2 and TRBJ2-1, with 9 bases aligning to TRBD2. This CDR3 spans 16 amino acids. Per germline, CDR1 SNHLY and CDR2 FYNNEI. V lost 2 bases to trimming and J lost 7 bases; unmatched junction nucleotides: 9. In DNA, the CDR3 is TGTGCCAGCAGTGAACGCGGCGGGAGGGCCCTGAATGAGCAGTTCTTC. Its protein is CASSERGGRALNEQFF.

The V call is TRBV11-3, the J call TRBJ2-1; the match to TRBD2 covers 9 bases. This CDR3 has 15 amino acids. V gave up 4 bases and J gave up 9 bases; unmatched junction bases: 10. Germline CDR1 SGHNT, CDR2 YENEEA. The CDR3 loop reads CASSWIAGEGGEQFF. For the CDR3, the DNA is TGTGCCAGCAGCTGGATAGCGGGGGAGGGTGGTGAGCAGTTCTTC.

The genes are TRBV5-4 and TRBJ1-2; D is possibly TRBD1 (5 bases). Germline V gene sequence: CDR1 SGHNT, CDR2 YYREEE (reference sequence). V was pared by 4 bases and J by 7 bases, with 20 bases between. The CDR3 is 15 amino acids. The CDR3 sequence is CASSPDQGGSGGYTF. The CDR3, as DNA: TGTGCCAGCAGCCCCGACCAGGGAGGGTCGGGTGGCTACACCTTC. Together with reference TRBV5-4 and TRBJ1-2, the CDR3 gives the full variable domain: ETGVTQSPTHLIKTRGQQVTLRCSSQSGHNTVSWYQQALGQGPQFIFQYYREEENGRGNFPPRFSGLQFPNYSSELNVNALELDDSALYLCASSPDQGGSGGYTFGSGTRLTVV.

This clone showed up just a few times. The chain is built from TRBV6-1 and TRBJ2-3, with D hard to call. CDR3 length: 14 amino acids. V lost 3 bases and J 2 bases, leaving 9 bases between the germline ends. Germline V gives CDR1 MNHNS, CDR2 SASEGT. The CDR3 sequence: CASSEGWNTDTQYF. Written as DNA, the CDR3 is TGTGCCAGCAGTGAGGGCTGGAACACAGATACGCAGTATTTT.

The V and J genes are TRBV3-1 (or the pseudogene TRBV3-2) and TRBJ1-2, with D tentatively TRBD1 (5 bases). The CDR3 extends over 14 amino acids. Trimming pared 4 bases from V and 4 bases from J, leaving 13 bases between. Germline CDR1 and CDR2: LGHDT and YNNKEL (reference sequence). In DNA form, the CDR3 reads TGTGCCAGCAGCCCAAGTAGGGGAACCTATGGCTACACCTTC. This codes for CASSPSRGTYGYTF.

V usage is TRBV18 and J usage is TRBJ2-2, with TRBD2 matching 8 bases. V trimming: 0 bases; J trimming: 7 bases; junction bases outside the gene matches: 10. The CDR3 has 17 residues. Germline lookup yields CDR1 KGHSH and CDR2 LQKENI. The CDR3 here is CASSPPQAGAFGGELFF. In DNA form, the CDR3 reads TGTGCCAGCTCACCACCCCAAGCGGGAGCCTTCGGCGGGGAGCTGTTTTTT.

This clone was detected many times. J is TRBJ1-4 and V is TRBV15; 7 nucleotides match TRBD1. Trimming at V came to 0 bases and at J to 5 bases, leaving 3 bases not matched to a gene. The CDR3 is 15 residues long. Germline CDR1 LNHNV, CDR2 YYDKDF (reference sequence). The DNA of the CDR3 is TGTGCCACCAGCAGAGATGTGGGACAGAATGAAAAACTGTTTTTT. This gives the protein CATSRDVGQNEKLFF.

The chain links TRBV9 to TRBJ2-2, with 9 positions matching TRBD2. CDR1 is SGDLS, CDR2 YYNGEE, per germline. The ends lost 4 bases at V and 7 bases at J; junction bases unmatched: 11. The CDR3 contains 16 residues. The CDR3 region is CASSPHIAGVVGELFF. For the CDR3, the DNA is TGTGCCAGCAGCCCGCACATAGCGGGAGTGGTCGGGGAGCTGTTTTTT.